This TCR beta chain was identified in a study of blood T cell repertoires in COVID-19. Study information: COVID-19 samples collected from the United States, Italy and Spain covered acute and convalescent phases. PBMCs, B-cell-depleted T cells, or T cells were the source of the cDNA or gDNA that made up the material.

Study processing details: Cell counts per sample came from amplifying reference gene primers. The protocol was immunoSEQ multiplex PCR, while the TCRdb copy is restricted to in-frame clones and leaves out a portion. V, J and clone size are those of that table, while D and trimming were read from the DNA. The sample carries over 60,000 clones, about 81% recorded once. Trimming took 5 bases from V and 4 from J; bases not matched to a gene: 9. CDR3 length equals 15 residues. Germline CDR1 and CDR2: SNHLY and FYNNEI. The receptor was derived from a human donor in a cohort sampled during active COVID-19. The chain employs TRBV2 and TRBJ1-2; 8 nucleotides line up with TRBD1. The specimen was peripheral blood. CDR3 nucleotide sequence: TGTGCCAGCAGTCAGGGGACAGGCTATCTCTATGGCTACACCTTC. It codes for CASSQGTGYLYGYTF.